The rows below give T cell receptor beta chains drawn from one sample of a study of blood T cell repertoires in COVID-19. Profiling relied on immunoSEQ multiplex PCR, and the TCRdb table lists in-frame clones only, not all of them. The data show 130,000 or so clones, with 70% to 80% seen just once and about 5% held by the top ten. The sequencing sample was made of peripheral blood. The receptors stem from a woman aged 70-85 years with COVID-19, enrolled during active disease. Both conserved end residues are part of each CDR3. Fields, in order: D gene, J gene, V gene, clone size, CDR3 DNA, CDR3 protein. The D gene is left open where the match is weak. The listing skips clone size in some rows; elsewhere it reads once, few, many or a size class.

D: .
J: TRBJ1-1
V: TRBV6-6
size: .
DNA: TGTGCCAGCAGTTACTCGGGCAGGGAAGCTTTCTTT
CDR3: CASSYSGREAFF

D: .
J: TRBJ1-4
V: TRBV2
size: .
DNA: TGTGCCATCACCCCCCCCAGGGGCGAGAACACTAATGAAAAACTGTTTTTT
CDR3: CAITPPRGENTNEKLFF

D: .
J: TRBJ1-4
V: TRBV6-5
size: .
DNA: TGTGCCAGCAGTCCCTGGCTCTTTAATGAAAAACTGTTTTTT
CDR3: CASSPWLFNEKLFF

D: .
J: TRBJ2-3
V: TRBV24-1
size: .
DNA: TGTGCCACCAGTAGGGCGGGACCGACTAGCACAGATACGCAGTATTTT
CDR3: CATSRAGPTSTDTQYF

D: .
J: TRBJ2-5
V: TRBV7-9
size: .
DNA: TGTGCCAGCAGCTTAGCGGTTGGGCACCAAGAGACCCAGTACTTC
CDR3: CASSLAVGHQETQYF

D: .
J: TRBJ1-5
V: TRBV6-5
size: .
DNA: TGTGCCAGCAGGGGACACTCGGGACAGCCCCAGCATTTT
CDR3: CASRGHSGQPQHF

D: .
J: TRBJ1-3
V: TRBV23-1
size: .
DNA: TGCGCCAGCAGTGACAGGAACTCTGGAAACACCATATATTTT
CDR3: CASSDRNSGNTIYF

D: TRBD1
J: TRBJ1-4
V: TRBV3-1/TRBV3-2
size: few
DNA: TGTGCCAGCAGCCAAGTGGGCCAGGGGGATAGACTGTTTTTT
CDR3: CASSQVGQGDRLFF

D: .
J: TRBJ1-2
V: TRBV5-4
size: .
DNA: TGTGCCAGCAGCCCGGAACAGGGATTAATATCTGGCTACACCTTC
CDR3: CASSPEQGLISGYTF

D: TRBD1
J: TRBJ1-2
V: TRBV2
size: .
DNA: TGTGCCAGCACCACCAGTGGGACAGGGACTGGCTACACCTTC
CDR3: CASTTSGTGTGYTF

D: .
J: TRBJ2-5
V: TRBV29-1
size: .
DNA: TGCAGCGTTGAGAGGGATAGAAAGACCCAGTACTTC
CDR3: CSVERDRKTQYF

D: TRBD1
J: TRBJ2-7
V: TRBV4-2
size: once
DNA: TGTGCCAGCAGCCAAGGACAGGGGGCCTCCTACGAGCAGTACTTC
CDR3: CASSQGQGASYEQYF

D: TRBD1
J: TRBJ1-6
V: TRBV5-4
size: .
DNA: TGTGCCAGCAGCCGGACAGGGTCTGGATCACCCCTCCACTTT
CDR3: CASSRTGSGSPLHF

D: .
J: TRBJ1-1
V: TRBV10-3
size: many
DNA: TGTGCCATCAGTGACCCCCCTAGGGGTGGGTACACTGAAGCTTTCTTT
CDR3: CAISDPPRGGYTEAFF

D: TRBD2
J: TRBJ2-1
V: TRBV11-2
size: .
DNA: TGTGCCAGCAGCTCAGCCGGGACTAGCAGCCACAATGAGCAGTTCTTC
CDR3: CASSSAGTSSHNEQFF

D: .
J: TRBJ1-2
V: TRBV12-3/TRBV12-4
size: .
DNA: TGTGCCAGCAGTCGACAGGAGTTGAATGGCTACACCTTC
CDR3: CASSRQELNGYTF

D: .
J: TRBJ1-6
V: TRBV7-8
size: .
DNA: TGTGCCAGCAGCCTACATGGGAGTCAAAATTCACCCCTCCACTTT
CDR3: CASSLHGSQNSPLHF

D: TRBD2
J: TRBJ2-3
V: TRBV27
size: .
DNA: TGTGCCAGCAAGTCCGGGGGGGCAGAAGCAGATACGCAGTATTTT
CDR3: CASKSGGAEADTQYF

D: .
J: TRBJ1-4
V: TRBV10-3
size: .
DNA: TGTGCCATCAGTGGTACACAGGATCCAAATGAAAAACTGTTTTTT
CDR3: CAISGTQDPNEKLFF

D: .
J: TRBJ1-2
V: TRBV6-5
size: few
DNA: TGTGCCAGCAGTTATGACGGGGCTAACTATGGCTACACCTTC
CDR3: CASSYDGANYGYTF

D: TRBD2
J: TRBJ2-1
V: TRBV10-3
size: .
DNA: TGTGCCATCAGACCCCTAGCGGGGGGGTTCAATGAGCAGTTCTTC
CDR3: CAIRPLAGGFNEQFF

D: .
J: TRBJ1-1
V: TRBV30
size: .
DNA: TGTGCCTGGAGTGTATTACGGACAAAACCAGAAGCTTTCTTT
CDR3: CAWSVLRTKPEAFF

D: .
J: TRBJ1-1
V: TRBV5-1
size: once
DNA: TGCGCCAGCAGCATAAGGACAGCCCAATTGAACACTGAAGCTTTCTTT
CDR3: CASSIRTAQLNTEAFF

D: .
J: TRBJ1-1
V: TRBV30
size: once
DNA: TGTGCCTGGAGTACCGGGGACACTGAAGCTTTCTTT
CDR3: CAWSTGDTEAFF

D: TRBD2
J: TRBJ2-7
V: TRBV7-2
size: .
DNA: TGTGCCAGCAGCCCGAGCGGGGGGGCTGGCGAGCAGTACTTC
CDR3: CASSPSGGAGEQYF

D: .
J: TRBJ2-7
V: TRBV5-4
size: once
DNA: TGTGCCAGCAGCTCCCAGGGATACGAGCAGTACTTC
CDR3: CASSSQGYEQYF

D: .
J: TRBJ2-3
V: TRBV6-6
size: .
DNA: TGTGCCACGAGGGGGGGGGCAGATACGCAGTATTTT
CDR3: CATRGGADTQYF

D: .
J: TRBJ1-2
V: TRBV3-1/TRBV3-2
size: few
DNA: TGTGCCAGCGGGGCGGGGGGCGGTGGCTACACCTTC
CDR3: CASGAGGGGYTF

D: TRBD2
J: TRBJ2-1
V: TRBV15
size: .
DNA: TGTGCCACCAGCAGACGGACTAGCGGGGGATCTGAGCAGTTCTTC
CDR3: CATSRRTSGGSEQFF

D: .
J: TRBJ2-1
V: TRBV6-6
size: .
DNA: TGTGCCAGCATGACCGCTGGGGCAGGACGCTTGTTTGAGCAGTTCTTC
CDR3: CASMTAGAGRLFEQFF

D: .
J: TRBJ2-2
V: TRBV7-2
size: .
DNA: TGTGCCATCCTCAGTGGGCATCACACCGGGGAGCTGTTTTTT
CDR3: CAILSGHHTGELFF

D: .
J: TRBJ2-7
V: TRBV3-1/TRBV3-2
size: .
DNA: TGTGCCAGCAGCCTTCTCGGAGGCTACGAGCAGTACTTC
CDR3: CASSLLGGYEQYF